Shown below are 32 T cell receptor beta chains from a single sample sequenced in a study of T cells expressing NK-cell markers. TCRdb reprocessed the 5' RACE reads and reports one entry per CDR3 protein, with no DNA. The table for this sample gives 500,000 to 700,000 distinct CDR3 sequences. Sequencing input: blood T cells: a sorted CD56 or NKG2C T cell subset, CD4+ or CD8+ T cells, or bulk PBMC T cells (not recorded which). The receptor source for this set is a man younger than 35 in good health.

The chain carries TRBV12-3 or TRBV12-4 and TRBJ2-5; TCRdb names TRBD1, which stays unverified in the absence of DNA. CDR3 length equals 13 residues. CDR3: CASRSTTGETQYF.

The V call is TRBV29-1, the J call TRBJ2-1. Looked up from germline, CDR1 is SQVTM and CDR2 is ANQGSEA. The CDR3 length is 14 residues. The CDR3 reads CSVELGAGCREQFF.

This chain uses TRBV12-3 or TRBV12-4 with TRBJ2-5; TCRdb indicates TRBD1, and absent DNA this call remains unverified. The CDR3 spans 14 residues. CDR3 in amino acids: CASSHPGYQETQYF.

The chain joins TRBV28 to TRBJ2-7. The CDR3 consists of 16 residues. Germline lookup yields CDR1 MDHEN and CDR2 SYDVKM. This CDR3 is CASSLAGESSSYEQYF.

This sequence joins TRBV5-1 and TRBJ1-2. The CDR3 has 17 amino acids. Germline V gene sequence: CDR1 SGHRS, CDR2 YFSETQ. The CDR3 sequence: CASSLELGVTAVRGYTF.

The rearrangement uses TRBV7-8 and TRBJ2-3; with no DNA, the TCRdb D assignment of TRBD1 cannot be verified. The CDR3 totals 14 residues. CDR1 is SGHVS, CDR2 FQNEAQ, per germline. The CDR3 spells CASSQGHRQDTQYF.

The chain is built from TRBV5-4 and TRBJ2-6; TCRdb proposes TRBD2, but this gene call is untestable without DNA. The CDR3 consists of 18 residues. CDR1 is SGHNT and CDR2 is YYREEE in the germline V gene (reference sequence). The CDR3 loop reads CASISRTSASGGANVLTF.

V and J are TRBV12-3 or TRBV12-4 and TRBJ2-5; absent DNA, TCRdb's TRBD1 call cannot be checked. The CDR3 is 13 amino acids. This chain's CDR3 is CASSEDRAGTQYF.

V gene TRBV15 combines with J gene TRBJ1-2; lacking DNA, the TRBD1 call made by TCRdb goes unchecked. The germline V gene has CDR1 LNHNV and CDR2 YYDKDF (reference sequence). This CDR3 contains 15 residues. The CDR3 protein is CATSRTGTANYGYTF. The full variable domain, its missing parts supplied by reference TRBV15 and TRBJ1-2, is DAMVIQNPRYQVTQFGKPVTLSCSQTLNHNVMYWYQQKSSQAPKLLFHYYDKDFNNEADTPDNFQSRRPNTSFCFLDIRSPGLGDTAMYLCATSRTGTANYGYTFGSGTRLTVV.

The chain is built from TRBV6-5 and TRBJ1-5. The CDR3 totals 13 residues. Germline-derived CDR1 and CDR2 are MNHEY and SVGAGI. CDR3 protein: CASSFLANQPQHF.

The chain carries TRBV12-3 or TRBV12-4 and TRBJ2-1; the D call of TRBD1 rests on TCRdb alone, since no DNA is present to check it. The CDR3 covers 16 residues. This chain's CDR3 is CASSLQRVGGYNEQFF.

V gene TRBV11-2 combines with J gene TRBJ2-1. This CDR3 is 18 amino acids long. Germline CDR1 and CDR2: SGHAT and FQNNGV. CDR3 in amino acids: CASSLLFTLGDSYNEQFF.

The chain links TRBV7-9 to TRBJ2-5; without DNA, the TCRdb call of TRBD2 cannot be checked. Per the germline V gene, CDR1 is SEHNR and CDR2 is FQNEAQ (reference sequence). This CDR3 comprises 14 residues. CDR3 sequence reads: CASSGLSRHWTQYF. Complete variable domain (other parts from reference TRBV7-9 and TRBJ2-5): DTGVSQNPRHKITKRGQNVTFRCDPISEHNRLYWYRQTLGQGPEFLTYFQNEAQLEKSRLLSDRFSAERPKGSFSTLEIQRTEQGDSAMYLCASSGLSRHWTQYFGPGTRLLVL.

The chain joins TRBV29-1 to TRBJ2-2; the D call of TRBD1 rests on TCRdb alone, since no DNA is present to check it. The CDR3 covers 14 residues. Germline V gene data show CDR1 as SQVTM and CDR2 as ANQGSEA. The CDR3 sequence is CSASLGDTGWELFF.

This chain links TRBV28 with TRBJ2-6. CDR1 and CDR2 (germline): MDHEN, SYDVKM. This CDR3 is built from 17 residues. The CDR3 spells CASIEGPGRSGANVLTF.

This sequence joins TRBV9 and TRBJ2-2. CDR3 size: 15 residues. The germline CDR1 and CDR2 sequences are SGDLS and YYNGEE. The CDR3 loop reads CASSGVGGFTGELFF.

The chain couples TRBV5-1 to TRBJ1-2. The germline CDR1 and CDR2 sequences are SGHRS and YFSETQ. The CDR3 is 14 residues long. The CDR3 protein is CASSSVDSNYGYTF.

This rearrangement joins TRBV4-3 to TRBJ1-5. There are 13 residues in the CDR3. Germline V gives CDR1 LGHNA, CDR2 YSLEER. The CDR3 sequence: CASSQSIGEPQHF.

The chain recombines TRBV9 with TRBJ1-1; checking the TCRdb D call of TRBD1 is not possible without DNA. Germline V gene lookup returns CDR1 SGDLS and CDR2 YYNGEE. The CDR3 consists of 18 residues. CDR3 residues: CASSPHWTGDWRNTEAFF.

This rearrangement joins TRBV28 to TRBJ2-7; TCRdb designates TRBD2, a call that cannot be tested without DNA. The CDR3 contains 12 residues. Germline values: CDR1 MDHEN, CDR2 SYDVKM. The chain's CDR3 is CASRRESYEQYF.

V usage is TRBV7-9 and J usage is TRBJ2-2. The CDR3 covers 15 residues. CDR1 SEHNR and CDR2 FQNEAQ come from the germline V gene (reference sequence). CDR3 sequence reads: CASSFPSGITGELFF.

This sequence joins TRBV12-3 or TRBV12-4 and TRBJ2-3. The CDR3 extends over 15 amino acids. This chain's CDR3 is CASNTGLSSTDTQYF.

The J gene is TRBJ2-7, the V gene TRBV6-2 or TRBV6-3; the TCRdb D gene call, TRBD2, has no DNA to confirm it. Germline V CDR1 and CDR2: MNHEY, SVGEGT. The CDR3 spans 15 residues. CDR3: CASRPRGGLVDEQYF.

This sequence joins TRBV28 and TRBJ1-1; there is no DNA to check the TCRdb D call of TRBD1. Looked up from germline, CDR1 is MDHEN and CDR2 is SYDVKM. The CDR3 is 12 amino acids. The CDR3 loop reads CASRGQIPEAFF.

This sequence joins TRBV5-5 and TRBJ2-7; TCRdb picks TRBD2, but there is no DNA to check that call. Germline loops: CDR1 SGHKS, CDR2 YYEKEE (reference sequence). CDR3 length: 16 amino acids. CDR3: CASSLAVSESLYEQYF. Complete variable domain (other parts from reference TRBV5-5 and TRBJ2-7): DAGVTQSPTHLIKTRGQQVTLRCSPISGHKSVSWYQQVLGQGPQFIFQYYEKEERGRGNFPDRFSARQFPNYSSELNVNALLLGDSALYLCASSLAVSESLYEQYFGPGTRLTVT.

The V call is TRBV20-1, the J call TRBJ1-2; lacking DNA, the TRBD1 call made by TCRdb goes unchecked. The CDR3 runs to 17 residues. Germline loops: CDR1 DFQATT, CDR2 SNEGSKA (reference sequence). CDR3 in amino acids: CSARGEGTGPSNYGYTF.

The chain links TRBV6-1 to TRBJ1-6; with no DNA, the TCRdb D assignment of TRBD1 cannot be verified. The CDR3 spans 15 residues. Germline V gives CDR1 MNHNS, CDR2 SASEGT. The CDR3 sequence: CASSGRGDYNSPLHF.

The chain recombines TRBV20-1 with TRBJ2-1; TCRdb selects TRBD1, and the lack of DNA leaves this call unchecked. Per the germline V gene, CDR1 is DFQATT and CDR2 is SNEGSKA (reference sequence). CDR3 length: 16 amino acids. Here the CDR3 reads CSARGWADLSYNEQFF.

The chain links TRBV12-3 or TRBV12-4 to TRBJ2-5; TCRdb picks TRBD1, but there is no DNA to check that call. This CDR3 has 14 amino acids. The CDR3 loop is CAPLRGTRCETQYF.

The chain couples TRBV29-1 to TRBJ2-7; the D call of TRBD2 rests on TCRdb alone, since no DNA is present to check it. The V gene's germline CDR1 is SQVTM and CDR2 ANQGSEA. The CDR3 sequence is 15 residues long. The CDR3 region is CSASGTSGRGYEQYF.

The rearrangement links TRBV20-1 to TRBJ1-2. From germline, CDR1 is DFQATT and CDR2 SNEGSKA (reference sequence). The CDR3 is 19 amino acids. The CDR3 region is CSADRPYGETEHLSYGYTF.

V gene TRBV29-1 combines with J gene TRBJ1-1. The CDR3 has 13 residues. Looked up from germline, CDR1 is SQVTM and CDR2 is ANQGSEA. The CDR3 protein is CSVDLDGDTEAFF.